The clone carrying this T cell receptor (beta chain) was seen at least ten times. Its antigen is currently unknown. The data originate from a study of T cell repertoires in cytomegalovirus infection. Study in general: It was recently identified HLA-C-restricted and well-studied HLA-B-restricted CMV epitopes that the study used. Findings and caveats of the study: Based on cumulative public TCR beta family frequency, carriers of CMV plus the relevant HLA were identified. Predominance within the ex vivo response was attributable to HLA-C-restricted CMV-specific TCR beta clonotypes.

The ends lost 7 bases at V and 1 base at J; junction bases unmatched: 6. Germline V gene sequence: CDR1 LNHDA, CDR2 SQIVND (reference sequence). This CDR3 region has 14 residues. TCRdb independently ran MiXCR on the reads; one entry per CDR3 protein. There are about 890,000 distinct CDR3 sequences in the sample; about a third occur only once, and around 15% lies in the top ten. This sample comprised cultured CD8+ T cells from PBMCs, obtained from culture after CMV antigen stimulation. The receptor comes from a human donor in good health (CMV status not recorded). Some clones in this sample may be carry-over from other donors' samples. The chain has TRBV19 and TRBJ1-1, with 7 bases that match TRBD1. The CDR3 spells CASNYRGPNTEAFF. CDR3 DNA: TGTGCCAGTAATTACAGGGGACCGAACACTGAAGCTTTCTTT.